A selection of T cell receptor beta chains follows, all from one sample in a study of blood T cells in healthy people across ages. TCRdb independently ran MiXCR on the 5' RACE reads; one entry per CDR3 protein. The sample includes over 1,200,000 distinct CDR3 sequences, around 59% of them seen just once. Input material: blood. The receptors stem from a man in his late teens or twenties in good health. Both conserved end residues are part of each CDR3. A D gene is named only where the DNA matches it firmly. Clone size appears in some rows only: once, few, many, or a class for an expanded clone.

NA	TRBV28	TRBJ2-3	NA	TGTGCCATCCTGCTCGGACAGCGCACAGATACGCAGTATTTT	CAILLGQRTDTQYF
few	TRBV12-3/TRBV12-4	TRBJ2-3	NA	TGTGCCAGCAGTACGGGGGGCATTGCAGATACGCAGTATTTT	CASSTGGIADTQYF
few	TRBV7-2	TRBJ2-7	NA	TGTGCCAGCAGCCCCGACAACGACTACGAGCAGTACTTC	CASSPDNDYEQYF
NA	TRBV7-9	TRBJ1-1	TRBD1	TGTGCCAGCAGCGGAGGACAGGGGGAAATCGGTGAAGCTTTCTTT	CASSGGQGEIGEAFF
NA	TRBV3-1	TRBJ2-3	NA	TGTGCCAGCAGCCGGGGACTGAGAGATACGCAGTATTTT	CASSRGLRDTQYF
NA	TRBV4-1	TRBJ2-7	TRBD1	TGCGCCAGCAGCCACGCGCTCTGGTGGAGTCGGGACAGGGAGATCTCCTACGAGCAGTACTTC	CASSHALWWSRDREISYEQYF
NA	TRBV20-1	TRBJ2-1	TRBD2	TGCAGTGCTAGAAGAGTGGGACTAGCTTACAATGAGCAGTTCTTC	CSARRVGLAYNEQFF
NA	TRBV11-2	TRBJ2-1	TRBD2	TGTGCCAGCAGCCCCGGCAGACTAGCATTGAACTCCTACAATGAGCAGTTCTTC	CASSPGRLALNSYNEQFF
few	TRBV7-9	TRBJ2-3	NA	TGTGCCAGCAGCTTAGCAAGGGGGACCACAGATACGCAGTATTTT	CASSLARGTTDTQYF
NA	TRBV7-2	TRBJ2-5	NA	TGTGCCAGCAGCTTATTTTCCCAGAGTATCGAGACCCAGTACTTC	CASSLFSQSIETQYF
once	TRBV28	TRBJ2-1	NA	TGTGCCAGCAGTTTTTCTGGCAGGGGCAGGGATGAGCAGTTCTTC	CASSFSGRGRDEQFF
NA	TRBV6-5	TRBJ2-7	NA	TGTGCCAGCGTCGGACTAGGGGGATATGAGCAGTACTTC	CASVGLGGYEQYF
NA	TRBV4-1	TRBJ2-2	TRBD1	TGCGCCAGCAGCCAAAGGGGACAGGGCCCATCTGGGGAGCTGTTTTTT	CASSQRGQGPSGELFF
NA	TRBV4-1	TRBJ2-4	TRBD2	TGCGCCAGCAGCCACGGCGGGGGGGAGTCGGGAAACATTCAGTACTTC	CASSHGGGESGNIQYF
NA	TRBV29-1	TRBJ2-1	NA	TGCAGCGTTGACTCCGGGACCTTCAATGAGCAGTTCTTC	CSVDSGTFNEQFF
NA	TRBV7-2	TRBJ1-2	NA	TGTGCCAGCAGCTTAGCACGACGGAACCCTTATGGCTACACCTTC	CASSLARRNPYGYTF
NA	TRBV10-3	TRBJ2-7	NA	TGTGCCATCAGTGACAATCCAGACTTATTATACGAGCAGTACTTC	CAISDNPDLLYEQYF
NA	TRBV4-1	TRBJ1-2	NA	TGCGCCAGCAGCCATGGGGGACGACAATTCCGGGGCTACACCTTC	CASSHGGRQFRGYTF
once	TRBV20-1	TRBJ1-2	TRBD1	TGCAGTGCTAGAGAGCTCGACAGGGTGGATGGCTACACCTTC	CSARELDRVDGYTF
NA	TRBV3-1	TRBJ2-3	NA	TGTGCCAGCAGCCAAGATAGGTGGGCTGTGCAGTATTTT	CASSQDRWAVQYF
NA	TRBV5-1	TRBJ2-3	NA	TGCGCCAGCAGCTTTGTAGTTAACACAGATACGCAGTATTTT	CASSFVVNTDTQYF
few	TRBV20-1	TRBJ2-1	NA	TGCAGTGCATTAGCGGACGGAGGTTCCAATGAGCAGTTCTTC	CSALADGGSNEQFF
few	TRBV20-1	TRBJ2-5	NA	TGCAGTGCTGTACGTCGCGGCCGGGGGACCCAGTACTTC	CSAVRRGRGTQYF
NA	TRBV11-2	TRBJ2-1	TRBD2	TGTGCCAGCAGCCGACGCGGGGGTAATGGAGATGAGCAGTTCTTC	CASSRRGGNGDEQFF
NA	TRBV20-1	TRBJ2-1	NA	TGCAGTGCTAGCCCCGGGGCTAGCACCATCTACAATGAGCAGTTCTTC	CSASPGASTIYNEQFF
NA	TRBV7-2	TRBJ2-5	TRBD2	TGTGCCAGCAGCTTAGCGCTTCCCGGGGGGACTAAGACCCAGTACTTC	CASSLALPGGTKTQYF
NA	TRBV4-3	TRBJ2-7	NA	TGCGCCAGCAGCCAAGTAGGGGACCTTAGCTCCTACGAGCAGTACTTC	CASSQVGDLSSYEQYF
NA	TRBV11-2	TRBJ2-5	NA	TGTGCCAGCAGCTCAAACCTAGGGGGAAAGGAAGAGACCCAGTACTTC	CASSSNLGGKEETQYF
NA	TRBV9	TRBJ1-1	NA	TGTGCCAGCGGGACTTTTAACACTGAAGCTTTCTTT	CASGTFNTEAFF
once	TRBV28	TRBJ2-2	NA	TGTGCCAGCAGTATAATAGGGACTGCGAACACCGGGGAGCTGTTTTTT	CASSIIGTANTGELFF
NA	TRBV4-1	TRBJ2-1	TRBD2	TGCGCCAGCAGAAGTAGCGGGAGTTACAATGAGCAGTTCTTC	CASRSSGSYNEQFF
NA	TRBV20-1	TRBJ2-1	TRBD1	TGCAGTGCTAGGGCACGCAACAGGGGTAATGAGCAGTTCTTC	CSARARNRGNEQFF
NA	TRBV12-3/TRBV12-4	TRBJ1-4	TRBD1	TGTGCCAGCGGAGACAGGGGGCACTTCTCAACTAATGAAAAACTGTTTTTT	CASGDRGHFSTNEKLFF
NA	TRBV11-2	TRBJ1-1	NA	TGTGCCAGCAGCATCCTACAGGGCCGCGGCACTGAAGCTTTCTTT	CASSILQGRGTEAFF
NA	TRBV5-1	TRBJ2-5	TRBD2	TGCGCCAGCTCGAATCCTAGCGGGGGAATTGAGACCCAGTACTTC	CASSNPSGGIETQYF
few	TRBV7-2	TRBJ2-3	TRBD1	TGTGCCAGCAGCGCGGGGACAGGTCTAGGTACGCAGTATTTT	CASSAGTGLGTQYF
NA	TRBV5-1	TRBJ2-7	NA	TGCGCCAGCAGCTTCGTAGTAGCGTCGACCTACGAGCAGTACTTC	CASSFVVASTYEQYF
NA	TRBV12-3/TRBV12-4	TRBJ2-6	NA	TGTGCCAGCAGTTCTTGGTACTCTGGGGCCAACGTCCTGACTTTC	CASSSWYSGANVLTF